What follows describes a single TCR beta chain. V lost 4 bases and J lost 5; bases outside the gene matches: 8. The CDR3 has 15 amino acids. CDR1 is MNHEY, CDR2 SMNVEV, per germline (reference sequence). This specimen comes from a study of T cell responses to AZD1222 COVID-19 vaccine. In the study overall: Doses given second, at about 4 or about 12 weeks, were pooled.

TCRdb's copy holds only in-frame clones and misses some; the assay was immunoSEQ multiplex PCR. The sample lists around 99,000 clones; over 80% were seen once. The sequencing used peripheral blood, collected on day 0 of AZD1222 vaccination. The source of this sequence is an adult in good health. The rearrangement joins TRBV27 to TRBJ2-5; 9 bases match TRBD2. CDR3 protein: CASSYSGRPWETQYF. The CDR3 DNA is TGTGCCAGCAGTTACAGCGGGAGGCCCTGGGAGACCCAGTACTTC.